This T cell receptor (beta chain) was retrieved from a study of radiotherapy plus CTLA-4 blockade in lung cancer. Study in general: Objective responses arose in 18% of patients, and roughly 31% experienced disease control.

General study results and limits: Expansion of tumor-derived TCR clones was observed in blood after radiotherapy plus ipilimumab. Early clone dynamics of blood T cells, plus interferon-beta, reportedly predicted response best.

This clone appeared once. Its specificity is unknown. The CDR3 length is 16 residues. Per germline, CDR1 LGHNA and CDR2 YSLEER. V lost 3 bases to trimming and J lost 5 bases; unmatched junction nucleotides: 6. Some clones are missing from TCRdb's copy, which holds only in-frame ones; the method was immunoSEQ multiplex PCR. This sample has 12,000 to 15,000 clones, with roughly 70% found just once. The receptor comes from a human donor with non-small cell lung cancer whose response to radiotherapy plus ipilimumab could not be evaluated. This specimen was peripheral blood, taken from a patient treated with radiotherapy plus ipilimumab. This chain joins TRBV4-3 and TRBJ2-1, with 11 bases matching TRBD2. The CDR3 loop is CASSHFGTSGNNEQFF. The CDR3 DNA is TGCGCCAGCAGCCATTTCGGGACTAGCGGAAACAATGAGCAGTTCTTC.